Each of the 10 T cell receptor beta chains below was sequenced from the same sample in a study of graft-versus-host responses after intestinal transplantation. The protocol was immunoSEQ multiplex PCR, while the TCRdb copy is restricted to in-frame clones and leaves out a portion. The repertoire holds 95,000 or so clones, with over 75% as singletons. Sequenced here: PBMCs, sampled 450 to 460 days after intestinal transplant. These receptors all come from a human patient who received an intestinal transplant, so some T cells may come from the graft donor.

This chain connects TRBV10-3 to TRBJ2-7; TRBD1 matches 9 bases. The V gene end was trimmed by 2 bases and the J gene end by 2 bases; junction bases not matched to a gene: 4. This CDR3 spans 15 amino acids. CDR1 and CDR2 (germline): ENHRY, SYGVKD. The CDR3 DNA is TGTGCCATCAGTGAGGCCGGGACAGGGCCCTACGAGCAGTACTTC. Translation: CAISEAGTGPYEQYF.

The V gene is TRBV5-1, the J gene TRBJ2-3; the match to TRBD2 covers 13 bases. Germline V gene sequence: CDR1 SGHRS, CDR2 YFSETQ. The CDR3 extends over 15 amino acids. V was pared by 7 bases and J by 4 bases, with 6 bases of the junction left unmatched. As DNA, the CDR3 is TGCGCCAGCCATGGACTAGCGGGGGTCGCAGATACGCAGTATTTT. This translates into CASHGLAGVADTQYF.

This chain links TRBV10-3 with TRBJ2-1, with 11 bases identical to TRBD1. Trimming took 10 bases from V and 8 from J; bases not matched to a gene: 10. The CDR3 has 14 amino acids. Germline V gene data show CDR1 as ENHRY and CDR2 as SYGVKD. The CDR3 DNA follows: TGTGCCACTAAATCCGGGACAGGGGGATATGAGCAGTTCTTC. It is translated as CATKSGTGGYEQFF.

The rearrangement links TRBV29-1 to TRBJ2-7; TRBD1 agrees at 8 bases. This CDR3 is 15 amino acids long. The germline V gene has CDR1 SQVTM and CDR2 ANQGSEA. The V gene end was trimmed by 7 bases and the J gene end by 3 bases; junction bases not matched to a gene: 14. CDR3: CSAGLGTGIVYEQYF. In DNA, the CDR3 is TGCAGCGCCGGTCTGGGGACAGGTATAGTCTACGAGCAGTACTTC.

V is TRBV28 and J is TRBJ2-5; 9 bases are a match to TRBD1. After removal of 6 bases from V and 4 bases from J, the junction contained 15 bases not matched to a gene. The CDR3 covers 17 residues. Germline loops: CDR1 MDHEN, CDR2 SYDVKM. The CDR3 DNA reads TGTGCCAGCAGCCAATGGGGACAGGGACGAGTGGGAGAGACCCAGTACTTC. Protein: CASSQWGQGRVGETQYF.

In nucleotides, the CDR3 is TGTGCCAGCAGGTGGGACGGATACGAGCAGTACTTC. Protein: CASRWDGYEQYF. The chain recombines TRBV2 with TRBJ2-7; D may match TRBD1 or TRBD2 (5 bases each). The V end was cut by 6 bases, the J end by 4 bases, with 10 bases between. Germline lookup yields CDR1 SNHLY and CDR2 FYNNEI. This CDR3 region has 12 residues.

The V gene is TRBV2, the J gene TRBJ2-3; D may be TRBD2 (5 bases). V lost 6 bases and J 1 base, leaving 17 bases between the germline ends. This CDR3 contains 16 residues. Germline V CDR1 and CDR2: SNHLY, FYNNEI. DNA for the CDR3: TGTGCCAGCAGCCCGGACTCCCAGAAGGGCACAGATACGCAGTATTTT. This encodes CASSPDSQKGTDTQYF.

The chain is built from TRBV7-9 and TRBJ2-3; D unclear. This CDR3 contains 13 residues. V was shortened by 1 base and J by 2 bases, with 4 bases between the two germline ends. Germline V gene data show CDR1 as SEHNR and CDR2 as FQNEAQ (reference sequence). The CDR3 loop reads CASSLGITDTQYF. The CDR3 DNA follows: TGTGCCAGCAGCTTAGGGATCACAGATACGCAGTATTTT.

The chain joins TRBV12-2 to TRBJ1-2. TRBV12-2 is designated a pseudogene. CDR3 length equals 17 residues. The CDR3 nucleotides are TGTGCAAGTCGCCGTTCCAATCGGGACCCCATCCCCTATGGCTACACCTTC. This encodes CASRRSNRDPIPYGYTF.

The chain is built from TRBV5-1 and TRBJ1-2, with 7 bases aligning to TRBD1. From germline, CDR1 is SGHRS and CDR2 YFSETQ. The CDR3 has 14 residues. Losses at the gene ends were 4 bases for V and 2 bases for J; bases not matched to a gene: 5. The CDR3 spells CASSPGQRNYGYTF. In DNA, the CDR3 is TGCGCCAGCAGCCCGGGACAGAGAAACTATGGCTACACCTTC.